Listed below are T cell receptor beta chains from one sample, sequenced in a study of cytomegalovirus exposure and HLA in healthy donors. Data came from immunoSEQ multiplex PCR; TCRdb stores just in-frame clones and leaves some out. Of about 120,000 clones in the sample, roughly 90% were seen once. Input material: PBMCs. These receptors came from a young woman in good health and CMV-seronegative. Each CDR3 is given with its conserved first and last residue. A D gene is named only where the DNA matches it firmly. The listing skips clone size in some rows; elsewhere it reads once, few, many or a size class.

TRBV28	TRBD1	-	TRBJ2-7	TGTGCCAGCAGTTTGGGACAGGGAGTGGTTGGCGAGCAGTACTTC	CASSLGQGVVGEQYF
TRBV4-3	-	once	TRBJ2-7	TGCGCCAGCAGCCAGGCGACAGGGAGGAATTACGAGCAGTACTTC	CASSQATGRNYEQYF
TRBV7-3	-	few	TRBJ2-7	TGTGCCAGCAGCTTGGGGGGAAACTCCTACGAGCAGTACTTC	CASSLGGNSYEQYF
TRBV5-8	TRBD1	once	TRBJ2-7	TGTGCCAGCAGCAGAGTTTTCCTCCGGGACAGGGACTACGAGCAGTACTTC	CASSRVFLRDRDYEQYF
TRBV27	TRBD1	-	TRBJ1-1	TGTGCCAGCAGTGTCGGGACAGGGGGAGGCACTGAAGCTTTCTTT	CASSVGTGGGTEAFF
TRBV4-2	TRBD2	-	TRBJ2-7	TGTGCCAGCAGCCAAGTTTCAAGCGGGAGCTCCTACGAGCAGTACTTC	CASSQVSSGSSYEQYF
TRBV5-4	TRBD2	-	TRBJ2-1	TGTGCCAGCAGCCCAACTAGCGGGAATCCCTACAATGAGCAGTTCTTC	CASSPTSGNPYNEQFF
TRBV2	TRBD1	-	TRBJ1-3	TGTGCCAGCAGGAGGGGGCTAGCGAGAAACACCATATATTTT	CASRRGLARNTIYF
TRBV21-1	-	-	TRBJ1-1	TGTGCCAGCAGCCCCCCGGCACAGCTGAACACTGAAGCTTTCTTT	CASSPPAQLNTEAFF
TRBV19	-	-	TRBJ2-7	TGTGCCAGTACCGATCGGTCTAGCTCCTACGAGCAGTACTTC	CASTDRSSSYEQYF
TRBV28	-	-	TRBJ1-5	TGTGCCAGCAGTTTCCCTAAGGGGGGCAATCAGCCCCAGCATTTT	CASSFPKGGNQPQHF
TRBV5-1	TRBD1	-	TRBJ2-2	TGCGCCAGCAGCTTGGGCGGGACAGGAAACACCGGGGAGCTGTTTTTT	CASSLGGTGNTGELFF
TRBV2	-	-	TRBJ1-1	TGTGCCAGCAGTGAAGCGGCAGGGACTGAAGCTTTCTTT	CASSEAAGTEAFF
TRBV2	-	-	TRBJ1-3	TGTGCCAGCAGTGTGCTCAGGATAAGCTCTGGAAACACCATATATTTT	CASSVLRISSGNTIYF
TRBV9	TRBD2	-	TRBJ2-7	TGTGCCAGCAGCGTAGGGCTAAGTAATCCGGGACTAGCGGGATACGAGCAGTACTTC	CASSVGLSNPGLAGYEQYF
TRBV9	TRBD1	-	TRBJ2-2	TGTGCCAGCAGCGTATCCCACAGGGGGAGGACCGGGGAGCTGTTTTTT	CASSVSHRGRTGELFF
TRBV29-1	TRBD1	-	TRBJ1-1	TGCAGCTACACGGGACAGTTAAACACTGAAGCTTTCTTT	CSYTGQLNTEAFF
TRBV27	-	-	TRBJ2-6	TGTGCCAGCAGTTCTGCCGCGGACAGCCGCAACGTCCTGACTTTC	CASSSAADSRNVLTF
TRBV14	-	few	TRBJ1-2	TGTGCCAGCAGCCAAGTAGGCAGGGTATATTCCTACACCTTC	CASSQVGRVYSYTF
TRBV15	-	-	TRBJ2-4	TGTGCCACCAGCAGCATGGGTGTGTCAGGGGTGGGGGAAAACATTCAGTACTTC	CATSSMGVSGVGENIQYF
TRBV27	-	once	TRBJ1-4	TGTGCCAGCAGTTTACAGTTCCGGGCTAATGAAAAACTGTTTTTT	CASSLQFRANEKLFF
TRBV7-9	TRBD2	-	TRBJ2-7	TGTGCCAGCAGCACGACCTCGGGGGGCTACGAGCAGTACTTC	CASSTTSGGYEQYF
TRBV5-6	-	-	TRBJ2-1	TGTGCCAGCAGCCGTAATTACAATGAGCAGTTCTTC	CASSRNYNEQFF
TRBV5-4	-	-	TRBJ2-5	TGTGCCAGCAGCTTGGGAGACCAAGAGACCCAGTACTTC	CASSLGDQETQYF
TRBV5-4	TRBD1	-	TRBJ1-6	TGTGCCAGCAGGCTGGGACAGGGATGGAATTCACCCCTCCACTTT	CASRLGQGWNSPLHF
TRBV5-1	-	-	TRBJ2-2	TGCGCCAGCAGCGCAACTGACAGGATTAACACCGGGGAGCTGTTTTTT	CASSATDRINTGELFF
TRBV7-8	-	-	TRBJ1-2	TGTGCCAGCAGCTACGACTTCAGGGGCTCTGGCTACACCTTC	CASSYDFRGSGYTF
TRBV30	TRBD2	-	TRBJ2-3	TGTGCCTGGAGGGGCGGGAGGGCCGGAGATACGCAGTATTTT	CAWRGGRAGDTQYF
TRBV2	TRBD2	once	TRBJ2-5	TGTGCCAGCAGGGGACTAGCGGGGGTCCGGGAGACCCAGTACTTC	CASRGLAGVRETQYF
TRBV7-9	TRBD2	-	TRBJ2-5	TGTGCCAGCAGCTTGTCGGGACTAGCGGGAGTAGAGACCCAGTACTTC	CASSLSGLAGVETQYF
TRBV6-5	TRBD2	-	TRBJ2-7	TGTGCCAGCAGTGACTGGACTAGCGGGAGATCCGAGCAGTACTTC	CASSDWTSGRSEQYF
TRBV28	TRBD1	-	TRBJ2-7	TGTGCCAGCAGACGAACCGCCGGGACAGGGGCCCTCTACGAGCAGTACTTC	CASRRTAGTGALYEQYF
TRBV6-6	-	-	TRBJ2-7	TGTGCCAGCAGTTACTCTTTATCAGGGCTTTCCTACGAGCAGTACTTC	CASSYSLSGLSYEQYF
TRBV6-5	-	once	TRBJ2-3	TGTGCCAGCAGTTACTCGGGTCAGAGGACAGATACGCAGTATTTT	CASSYSGQRTDTQYF
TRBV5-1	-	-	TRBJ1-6	TGCGCCAGCAGCTTGGTTTCCCAGGGGTCTATGCCCTATTCACCCCTCCACTTT	CASSLVSQGSMPYSPLHF
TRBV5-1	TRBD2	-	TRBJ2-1	TGCGCCAGCAGCTTGGGTCTAGCGGGAGGGAACTCCTACAATGAGCAGTTCTTC	CASSLGLAGGNSYNEQFF
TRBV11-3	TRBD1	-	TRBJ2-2	TGTGCCAGCACCGGGACAGGGTTGGTCGGGGAGCTGTTTTTT	CASTGTGLVGELFF
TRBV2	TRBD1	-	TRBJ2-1	TGTGCAAAACAGGGACAGGGCCTAAGTGAGCAGTTCTTC	CAKQGQGLSEQFF
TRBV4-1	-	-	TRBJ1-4	TGCGCCAGCAGCCAAGCGGGCAGGGCTGTGGGTGAAAAACTGTTTTTT	CASSQAGRAVGEKLFF
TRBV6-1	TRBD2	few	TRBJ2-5	TGTGCCAGCAGCATCACCCGGGGGGGCAGAGAGACCCAGTACTTC	CASSITRGGRETQYF
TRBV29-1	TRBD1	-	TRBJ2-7	TGCAGCGTTGAGGTCCGGGACAGGGCGTCCTACGAGCAGTACTTC	CSVEVRDRASYEQYF
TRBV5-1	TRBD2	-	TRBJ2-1	TGCGCCAGCAGCGGGGGAGGCGGGGGTTTCTACAATGAGCAGTTCTTC	CASSGGGGGFYNEQFF
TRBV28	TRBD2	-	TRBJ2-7	TGTGCCAGCACGAAAACGGGAGGGTTGGAGGTGCAGTACTTC	CASTKTGGLEVQYF